This TCR beta chain was captured in a study of T-cell memory formation after mild COVID-19. For the study at large: Largely, TCR clusters stayed within a single donor.

Study results and limitations: CD8+ contracting clones occupied EMRA, while CD4+ ones occupied mainly CM and EM. Memory cells collected pre-infection included some clones that later responded, suggesting cross-reactive memory joined.

V dropped 9 bases and J dropped 6 bases, with 11 bases sitting between them. The CDR3 totals 11 residues. This clonotype has ten or more counts. Its antigen is unknown. From 5'RACE with constant-segment primers came TCR alpha and TCR beta cDNA libraries that carried sample barcodes and UMIs. Each CDR3 protein gets one entry after TCRdb re-called the 5' RACE reads with MiXCR. The sample holds fewer than 50,000 distinct CDR3 sequences, roughly 7.2% seen once. Sequenced: PBMCs or a T cell subset sorted from them (not recorded which). The chain employs TRBV12-3 or TRBV12-4 and TRBJ1-2; no clear D gene. This clonotype originated in a man aged 18 to 35 who had mild COVID-19 (a few samples of this study predate the infection). Cell type and time point are not known. For the CDR3, the DNA is TGTGCCAGTAGCCTCGTCAATGGCTACACCTTC. It codes for CASSLVNGYTF.